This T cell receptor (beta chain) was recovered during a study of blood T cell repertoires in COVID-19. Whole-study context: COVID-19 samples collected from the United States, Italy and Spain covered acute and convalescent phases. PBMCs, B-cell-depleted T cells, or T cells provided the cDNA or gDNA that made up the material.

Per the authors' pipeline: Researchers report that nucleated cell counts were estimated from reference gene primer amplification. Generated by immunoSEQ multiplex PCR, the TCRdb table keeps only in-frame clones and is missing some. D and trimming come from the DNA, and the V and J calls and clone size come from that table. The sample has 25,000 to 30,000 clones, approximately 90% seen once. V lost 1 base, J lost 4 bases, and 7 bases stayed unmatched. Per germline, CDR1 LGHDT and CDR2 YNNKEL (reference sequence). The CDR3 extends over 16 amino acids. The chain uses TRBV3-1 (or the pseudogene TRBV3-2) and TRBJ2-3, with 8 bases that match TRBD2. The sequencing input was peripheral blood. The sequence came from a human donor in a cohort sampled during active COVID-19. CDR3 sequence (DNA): TGTGCCAGCAGCCAAGGTAATAGCGGGACGGCAGATACGCAGTATTTT. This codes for CASSQGNSGTADTQYF.